The clone carrying this T cell receptor beta chain was seen once. Here immunoSEQ multiplex PCR was the method, and the copy in TCRdb shows in-frame clones only, minus some. This sample carries some 130,000 clones, 90% of them seen once, and the ten largest clones take approximately 3.5%. This sample is drawn from a study of blood T cell repertoires in COVID-19. CDR3 length: 16 amino acids. Germline trimming cut 4 bases from V and 1 base from J; bases unmatched to any gene: 7. Germline V lookup: CDR1 SGHRS, CDR2 YFSETQ. This sequence originates from a man aged 50-60 years with active COVID-19. The chain uses TRBV5-1 and TRBJ2-3, with 9 nucleotides matching TRBD2. Source material: peripheral blood. CDR3 sequence: CASSQGLARGTDTQYF. In nucleotides, the CDR3 is TGCGCCAGCAGCCAAGGACTAGCGCGAGGCACAGATACGCAGTATTTT.